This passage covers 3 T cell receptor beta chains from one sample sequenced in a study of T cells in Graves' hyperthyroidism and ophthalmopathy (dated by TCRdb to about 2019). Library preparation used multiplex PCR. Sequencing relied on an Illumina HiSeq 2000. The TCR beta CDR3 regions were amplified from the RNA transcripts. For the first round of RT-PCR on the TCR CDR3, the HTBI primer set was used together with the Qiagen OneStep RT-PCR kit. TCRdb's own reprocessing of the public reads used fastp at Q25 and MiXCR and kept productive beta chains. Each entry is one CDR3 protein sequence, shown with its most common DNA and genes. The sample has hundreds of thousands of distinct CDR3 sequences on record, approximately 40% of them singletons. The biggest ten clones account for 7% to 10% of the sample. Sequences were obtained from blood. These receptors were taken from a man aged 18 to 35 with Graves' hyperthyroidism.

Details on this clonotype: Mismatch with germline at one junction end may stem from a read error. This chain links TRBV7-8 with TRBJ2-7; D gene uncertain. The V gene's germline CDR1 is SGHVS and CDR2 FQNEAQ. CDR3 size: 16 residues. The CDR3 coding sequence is TGTGCCAGCAGTTTAGGTTTCCCGACCACAGCCTACGAGCAGTACTTC. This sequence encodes CASSLGFPTTAYEQYF.

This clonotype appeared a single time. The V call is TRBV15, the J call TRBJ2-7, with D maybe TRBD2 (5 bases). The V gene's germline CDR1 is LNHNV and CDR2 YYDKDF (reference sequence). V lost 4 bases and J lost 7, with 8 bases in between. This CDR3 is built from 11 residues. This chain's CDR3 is CATSTGSEQYF. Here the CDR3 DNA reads TGTGCCACCAGCACTGGGAGTGAGCAGTACTTC. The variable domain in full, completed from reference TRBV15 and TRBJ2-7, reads DAMVIQNPRYQVTQFGKPVTLSCSQTLNHNVMYWYQQKSSQAPKLLFHYYDKDFNNEADTPDNFQSRRPNTSFCFLDIRSPGLGDTAMYLCATSTGSEQYFGPGTRLTVT.

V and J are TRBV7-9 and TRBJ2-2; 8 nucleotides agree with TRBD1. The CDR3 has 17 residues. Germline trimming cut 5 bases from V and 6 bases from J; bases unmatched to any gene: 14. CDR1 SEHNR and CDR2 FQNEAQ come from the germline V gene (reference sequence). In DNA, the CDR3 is TGTGCCAGCAGCCGACCCCGTCAGGACAGGGTCGCCGGGGAGCTGTTTTTT. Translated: CASSRPRQDRVAGELFF.